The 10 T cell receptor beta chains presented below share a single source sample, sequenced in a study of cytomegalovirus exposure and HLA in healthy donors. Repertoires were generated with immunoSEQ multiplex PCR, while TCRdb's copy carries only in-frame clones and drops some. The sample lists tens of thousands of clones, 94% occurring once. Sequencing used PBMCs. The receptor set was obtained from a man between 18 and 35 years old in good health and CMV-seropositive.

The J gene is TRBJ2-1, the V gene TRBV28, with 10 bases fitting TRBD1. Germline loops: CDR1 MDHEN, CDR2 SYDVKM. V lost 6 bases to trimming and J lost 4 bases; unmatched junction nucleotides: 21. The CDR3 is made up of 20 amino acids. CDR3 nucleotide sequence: TGTGCCAGCAGCCGTAGACAGGGGGCGATCGTGGGGGGAACGTACAATGAGCAGTTCTTC. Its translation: CASSRRQGAIVGGTYNEQFF.

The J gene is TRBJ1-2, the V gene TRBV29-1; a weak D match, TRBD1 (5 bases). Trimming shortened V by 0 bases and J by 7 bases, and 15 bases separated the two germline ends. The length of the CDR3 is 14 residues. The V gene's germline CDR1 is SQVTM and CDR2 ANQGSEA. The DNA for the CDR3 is TGCAGCGTTGAAGAAGTGATTGGGACTTTTGGCTACACCTTC. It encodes CSVEEVIGTFGYTF.

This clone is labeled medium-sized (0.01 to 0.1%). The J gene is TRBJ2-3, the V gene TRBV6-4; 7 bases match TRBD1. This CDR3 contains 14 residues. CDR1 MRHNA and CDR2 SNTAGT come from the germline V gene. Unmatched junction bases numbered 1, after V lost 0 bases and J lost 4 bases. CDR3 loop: CASSDSGGADTQYF. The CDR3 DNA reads TGTGCCAGCAGTGACTCAGGGGGCGCAGATACGCAGTATTTT.

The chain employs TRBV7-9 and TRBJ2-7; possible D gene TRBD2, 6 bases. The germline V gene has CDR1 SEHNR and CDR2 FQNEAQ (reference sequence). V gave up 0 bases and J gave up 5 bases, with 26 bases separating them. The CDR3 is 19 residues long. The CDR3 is CASSLARGRRGNDRDEQYF. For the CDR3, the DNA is TGTGCCAGCAGCTTAGCTAGGGGTCGTCGCGGGAACGACCGGGACGAGCAGTACTTC.

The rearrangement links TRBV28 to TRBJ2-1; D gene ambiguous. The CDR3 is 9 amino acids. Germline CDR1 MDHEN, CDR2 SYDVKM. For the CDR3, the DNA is TGTGCTGTGGGCCATGAGCAGTTCTTC. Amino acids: CAVGHEQFF.

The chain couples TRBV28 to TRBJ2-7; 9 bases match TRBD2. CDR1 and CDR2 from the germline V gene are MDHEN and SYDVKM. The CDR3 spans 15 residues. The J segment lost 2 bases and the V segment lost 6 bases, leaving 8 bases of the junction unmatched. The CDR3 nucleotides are TGTGCCAGCAGATATGGGACTAGCCTGGCCTACGAGCAGTACTTC. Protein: CASRYGTSLAYEQYF.

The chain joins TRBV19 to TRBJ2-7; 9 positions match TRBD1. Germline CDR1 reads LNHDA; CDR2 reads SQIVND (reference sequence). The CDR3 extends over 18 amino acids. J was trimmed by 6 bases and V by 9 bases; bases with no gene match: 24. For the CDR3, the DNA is TGTGCCAGCAAGAGGATCGGCCGGAGGGGACAGGGTGAATTCGAGCAGTACTTC. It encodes CASKRIGRRGQGEFEQYF.

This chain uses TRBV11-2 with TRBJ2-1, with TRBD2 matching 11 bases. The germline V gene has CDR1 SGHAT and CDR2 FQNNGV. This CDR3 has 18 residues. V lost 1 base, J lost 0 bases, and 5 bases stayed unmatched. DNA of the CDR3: TGTGCCAGCAGCTTAGCGGGGACTAGCGGTAGCTCCTACAATGAGCAGTTCTTC. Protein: CASSLAGTSGSSYNEQFF.

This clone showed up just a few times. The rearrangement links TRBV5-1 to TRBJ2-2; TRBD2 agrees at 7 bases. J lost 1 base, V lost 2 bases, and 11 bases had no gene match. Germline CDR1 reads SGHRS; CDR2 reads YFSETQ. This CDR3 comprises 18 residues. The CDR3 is CASSLVGGPFENTGELFF. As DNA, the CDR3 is TGCGCCAGCAGCTTAGTGGGAGGGCCTTTTGAGAACACCGGGGAGCTGTTTTTT.

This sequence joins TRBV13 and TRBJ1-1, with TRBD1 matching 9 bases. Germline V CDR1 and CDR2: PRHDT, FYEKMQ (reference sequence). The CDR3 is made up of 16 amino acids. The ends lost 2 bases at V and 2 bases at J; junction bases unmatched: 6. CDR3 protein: CASSLKQGAINTEAFF. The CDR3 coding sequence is TGTGCCAGCAGCTTAAAACAGGGGGCCATAAACACTGAAGCTTTCTTT. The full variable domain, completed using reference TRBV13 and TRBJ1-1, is AAGVIQSPRHLIKEKRETATLKCYPIPRHDTVYWYQQGPGQDPQFLISFYEKMQSDKGSIPDRFSAQQFSDYHSELNMSSLELGDSALYFCASSLKQGAINTEAFFGQGTRLTVV.